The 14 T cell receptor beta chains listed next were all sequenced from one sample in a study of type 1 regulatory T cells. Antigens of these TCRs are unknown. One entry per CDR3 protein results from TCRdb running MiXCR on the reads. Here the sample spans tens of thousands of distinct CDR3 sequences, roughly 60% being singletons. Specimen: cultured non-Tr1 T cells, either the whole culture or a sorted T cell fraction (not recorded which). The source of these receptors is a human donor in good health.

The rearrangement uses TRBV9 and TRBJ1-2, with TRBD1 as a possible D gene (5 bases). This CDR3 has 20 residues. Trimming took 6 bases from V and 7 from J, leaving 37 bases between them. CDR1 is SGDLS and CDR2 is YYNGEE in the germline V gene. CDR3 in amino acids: CASTPAGQTYSSLAVTGYTF. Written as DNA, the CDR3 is TGTGCCAGCACCCCAGCGGGGCAGACTTATTCCTCACTGGCTGTCACTGGCTACACCTTC.

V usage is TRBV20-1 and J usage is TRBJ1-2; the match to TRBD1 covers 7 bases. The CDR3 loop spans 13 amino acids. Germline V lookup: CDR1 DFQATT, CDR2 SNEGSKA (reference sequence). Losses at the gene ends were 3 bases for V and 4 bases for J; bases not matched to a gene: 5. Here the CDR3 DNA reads TGCAGTGCTAGGGCTACAGGGGCCTATGGCTACACCTTC. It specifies CSARATGAYGYTF.

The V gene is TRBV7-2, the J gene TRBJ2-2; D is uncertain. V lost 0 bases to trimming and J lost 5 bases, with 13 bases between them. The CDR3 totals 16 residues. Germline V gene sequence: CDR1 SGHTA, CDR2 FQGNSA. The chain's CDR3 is CASSLAFGSGTGELFF. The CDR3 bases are TGTGCCAGCAGCTTAGCTTTCGGTTCCGGGACCGGGGAGCTGTTTTTT. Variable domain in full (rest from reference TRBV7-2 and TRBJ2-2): GAGVSQSPSNKVTEKGKDVELRCDPISGHTALYWYRQSLGQGLEFLIYFQGNSAPDKSGLPSDRFSAERTGGSVSTLTIQRTQQEDSAVYLCASSLAFGSGTGELFFGEGSRLTVL.

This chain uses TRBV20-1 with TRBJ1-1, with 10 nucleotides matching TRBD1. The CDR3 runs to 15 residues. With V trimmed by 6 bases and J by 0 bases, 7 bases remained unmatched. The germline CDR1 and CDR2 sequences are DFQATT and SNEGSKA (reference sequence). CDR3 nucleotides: TGCAGTGCGAGACAGGGGGCGTCGTTGAACACTGAAGCTTTCTTT. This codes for CSARQGASLNTEAFF.

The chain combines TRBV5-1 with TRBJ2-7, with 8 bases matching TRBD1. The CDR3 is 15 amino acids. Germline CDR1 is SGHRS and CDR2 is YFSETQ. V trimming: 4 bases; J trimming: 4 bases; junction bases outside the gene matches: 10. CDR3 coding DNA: TGCGCCAGCAGCGGGGGACAGGCCACCATTTACGAGCAGTACTTC. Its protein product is CASSGGQATIYEQYF.

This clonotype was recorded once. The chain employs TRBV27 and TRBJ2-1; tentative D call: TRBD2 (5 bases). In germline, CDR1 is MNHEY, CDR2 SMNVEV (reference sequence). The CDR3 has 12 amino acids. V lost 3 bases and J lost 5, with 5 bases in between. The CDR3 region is CASSFGDNEQFF. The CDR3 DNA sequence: TGTGCCAGCAGTTTCGGGGACAATGAGCAGTTCTTC.

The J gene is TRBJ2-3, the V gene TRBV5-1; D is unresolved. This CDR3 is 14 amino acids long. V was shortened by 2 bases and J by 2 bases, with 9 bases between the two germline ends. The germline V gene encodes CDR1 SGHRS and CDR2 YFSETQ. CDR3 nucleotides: TGCGCCAGCAGCTTTCCGGGCCCCACAGATACGCAGTATTTT. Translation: CASSFPGPTDTQYF.

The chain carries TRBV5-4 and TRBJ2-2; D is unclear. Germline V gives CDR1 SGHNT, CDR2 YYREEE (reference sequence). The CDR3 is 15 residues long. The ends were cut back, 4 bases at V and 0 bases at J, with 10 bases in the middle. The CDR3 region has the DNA TGTGCCAGCAGCCACGCAGCCCCGAACACCGGGGAGCTGTTTTTT. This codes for CASSHAAPNTGELFF.

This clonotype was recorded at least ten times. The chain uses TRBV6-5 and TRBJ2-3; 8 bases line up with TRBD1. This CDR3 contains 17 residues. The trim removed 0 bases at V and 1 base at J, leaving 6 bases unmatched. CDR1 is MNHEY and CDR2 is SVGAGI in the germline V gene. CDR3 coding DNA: TGTGCCAGCAGTTACTCGTTCCCGACAGGGGGCACAGATACGCAGTATTTT. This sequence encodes CASSYSFPTGGTDTQYF.

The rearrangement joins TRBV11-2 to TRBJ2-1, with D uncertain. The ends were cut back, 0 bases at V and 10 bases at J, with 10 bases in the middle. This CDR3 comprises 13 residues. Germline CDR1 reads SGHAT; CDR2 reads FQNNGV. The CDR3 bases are TGTGCCAGCAGCTTAGACAACTTAGGGGAGCAGTTCTTC. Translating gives CASSLDNLGEQFF.

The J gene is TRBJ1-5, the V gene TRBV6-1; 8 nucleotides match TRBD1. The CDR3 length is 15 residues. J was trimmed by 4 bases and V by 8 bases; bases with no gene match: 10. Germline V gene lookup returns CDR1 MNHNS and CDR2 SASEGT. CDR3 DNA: TGTGCCAGCGACGACAGGACAGGGAGGAATCAGCCCCAGCATTTT. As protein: CASDDRTGRNQPQHF.

For the CDR3, the DNA is TGCAGTGTCGTCCGCGGGGACAGCCTACATCAGCCCCAGCATTTT. This encodes CSVVRGDSLHQPQHF. The chain uses TRBV20-1 and TRBJ1-5, with TRBD1 matching 7 bases. Germline CDR1 DFQATT, CDR2 SNEGSKA (reference sequence). The CDR3 covers 15 residues. Trimming took 7 bases from V and 5 from J; bases not matched to a gene: 14.

For the CDR3, the DNA is TGTGCCAGCAGTTTTAGATCAGGAGTGAACACTGAAGCTTTCTTT. Its translation is CASSFRSGVNTEAFF. J is TRBJ1-1 and V is TRBV12-3 or TRBV12-4; no firm D call. Trimming took off 3 bases at V and 0 bases at J, with 11 bases between the two ends. There are 15 residues in the CDR3.

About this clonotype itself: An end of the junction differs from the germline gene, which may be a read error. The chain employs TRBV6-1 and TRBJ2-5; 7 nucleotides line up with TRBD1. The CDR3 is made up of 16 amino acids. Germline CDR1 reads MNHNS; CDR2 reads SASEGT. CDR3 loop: CASSEGSRGRGEIQYF. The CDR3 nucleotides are TGTGCCAGCAGTGAAGGTTCGAGGGGGCGCGGCGAGATCCAGTACTTC.